This T cell receptor beta chain was recovered during a study of shared clonotypes between healthy human individuals. Overall study: Three plates each covered CD4 naive and memory; CD8 naive two, CD8 memory one.

Evenly divided among several immunoSEQ plates was the genomic DNA of each subset. Clones were sequenced by immunoSEQ multiplex PCR, and TCRdb holds only the in-frame ones, with some missing. The table records some 200,000 clones, 66% of them present only once. Donation came from healthy HIV-negative adults that had no recent acute infections or vaccinations. Comment on this clone: What it binds is unknown.

Study-wide findings and caveats: Among non-shared clonotypes, generation probabilities were lower than among those shared by all four donors.

The germline V gene has CDR1 SGHKS and CDR2 YYEKEE (reference sequence). V was pared by 1 base and J by 3 bases, with 5 bases of the junction left unmatched. The CDR3 length is 15 residues. This sequence originates from a man aged 25 to 45 in good health. The V gene is TRBV5-5, the J gene TRBJ2-3; the match to TRBD2 covers 7 bases. Sequences were obtained from memory CD4+ T cells sorted from blood. The subset is: CD45RA-negative fraction. The CDR3 coding sequence is TGTGCCAGCAGCTTGTGGGAGGGCACGACAGATACGCAGTATTTT. Its translation: CASSLWEGTTDTQYF.